Presented here are 8 T cell receptor beta chains from one specimen sequenced in a study of spatial heterogeneity in lung cancer. Documented time point: blood at routine non-recurrence follow-up after resection. TCRdb re-analysed the 5' RACE reads in MiXCR, keeping a single row per CDR3 protein. The sample lists 110,000 or so distinct CDR3 sequences, more than 10% occurring once. The sample here was PBMCs, taken at follow-up. These receptors were taken from a female donor with early-stage non-small cell lung cancer.

This clonotype was counted only a few times. The genes are TRBV2 and TRBJ2-1, with 12 bases that match TRBD2. Germline CDR1 is SNHLY and CDR2 is FYNNEI. The CDR3 is made up of 15 amino acids. V lost 4 bases and J lost 12; bases outside the gene matches: 10. The CDR3 here is CASSVPLAGGSVQFF. CDR3 nucleotides: TGTGCCAGCAGTGTCCCCCTAGCGGGAGGGTCAGTGCAGTTCTTC.

This clonotype was observed many times. The genes are TRBV5-6 and TRBJ2-3; D is unresolved. The CDR3 is 15 residues long. V shed 0 bases and J shed 0 bases, with 8 bases lying between them. Germline lookup yields CDR1 SGHDT and CDR2 YYEEEE. CDR3 protein: CASSLDWGSTDTQYF. The CDR3 DNA follows: TGTGCCAGCAGCTTGGACTGGGGTAGCACAGATACGCAGTATTTT. Using reference TRBV5-6 and TRBJ2-3 for the parts outside the CDR3, the full variable domain is DAGVTQSPTHLIKTRGQQVTLRCSPKSGHDTVSWYQQALGQGPQFIFQYYEEEERQRGNFPDRFSGHQFPNYSSELNVNALLLGDSALYLCASSLDWGSTDTQYFGPGTRLTVL.

The V and J genes are TRBV30 and TRBJ1-5; weak D call: TRBD1 (5 bases). Germline V gene sequence: CDR1 GTSNPN, CDR2 SVGIG (reference sequence). The CDR3 covers 13 residues. V dropped 1 base and J dropped 6 bases, with 10 bases sitting between them. The CDR3 region is CAWSGPGRQPQHF. For the CDR3, the DNA is TGTGCCTGGAGTGGGCCAGGGCGTCAGCCCCAGCATTTT.

The rearrangement links TRBV18 to TRBJ2-5, with a possible D match to TRBD1 (6 bases). V lost 3 bases and J lost 2, with 13 bases in between. Germline V gene data show CDR1 as KGHSH and CDR2 as LQKENI. The CDR3 covers 15 residues. CDR3 sequence reads: CASSPRGTRQETQYF. The CDR3 DNA follows: TGTGCCAGCTCACCTAGGGGGACGCGACAAGAGACCCAGTACTTC.

The chain has TRBV7-9 and TRBJ2-3, with 11 nucleotides matching TRBD2. The V gene's germline CDR1 is SEHNR and CDR2 FQNEAQ (reference sequence). The CDR3 loop spans 16 amino acids. The V gene end was trimmed by 3 bases and the J gene end by 5 bases; junction bases not matched to a gene: 7. The CDR3 sequence: CASSFGLAGGIDTQYF. The DNA of the CDR3 is TGTGCCAGCAGCTTCGGGCTAGCGGGAGGAATAGATACGCAGTATTTT.

This clonotype was found many times. This rearrangement joins TRBV19 to TRBJ2-7, with 7 bases aligning to TRBD1. Germline V gives CDR1 LNHDA, CDR2 SQIVND (reference sequence). J gave up 2 bases and V 6 bases, and 1 base lay outside the gene matches. CDR3 length: 12 residues. This chain's CDR3 is CASSQGAYEQYF. The DNA for the CDR3 is TGTGCCAGTAGCCAGGGGGCCTACGAGCAGTACTTC.

With respect to this clonotype: At one boundary the junction diverges from the germline segment, which might be a read error. This chain uses TRBV5-1 with TRBJ2-3; 7 nucleotides match TRBD2. Germline CDR1 and CDR2: SGHRS and YFSETQ. The CDR3 loop spans 14 amino acids. The CDR3 DNA sequence: TGCGTCAGCCAAGCCAGCGGGACTACAGATACGCAGTATTTT. It translates to CVSQASGTTDTQYF.

This clonotype was counted ten times or more. The chain has TRBV20-1 and TRBJ2-1; no clear D gene. This CDR3 has 13 amino acids. Germline CDR1 DFQATT, CDR2 SNEGSKA (reference sequence). V lost 2 bases to trimming and J lost 7 bases, with 12 bases between them. CDR3 sequence reads: CSARPRVHNEQFF. CDR3 nucleotide sequence: TGCAGTGCTAGACCCCGGGTACATAATGAGCAGTTCTTC.